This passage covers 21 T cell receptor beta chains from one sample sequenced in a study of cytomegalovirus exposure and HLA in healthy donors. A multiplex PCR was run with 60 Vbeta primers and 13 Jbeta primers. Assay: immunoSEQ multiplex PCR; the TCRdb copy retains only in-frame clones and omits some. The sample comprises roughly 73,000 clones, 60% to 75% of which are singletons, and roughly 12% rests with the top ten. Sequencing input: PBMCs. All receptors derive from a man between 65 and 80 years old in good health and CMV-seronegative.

The DNA for the CDR3 is TGTGCCAGCAGCGTGGGACAGCCCACAGATACGCAGTATTTT. The encoded protein is CASSVGQPTDTQYF. This chain links TRBV7-2 with TRBJ2-3, with 7 bases identical to TRBD1. CDR1 is SGHTA and CDR2 is FQGNSA in the germline V gene. Trimming at V came to 5 bases and at J to 2 bases, leaving 4 bases not matched to a gene. This CDR3 has 14 residues.

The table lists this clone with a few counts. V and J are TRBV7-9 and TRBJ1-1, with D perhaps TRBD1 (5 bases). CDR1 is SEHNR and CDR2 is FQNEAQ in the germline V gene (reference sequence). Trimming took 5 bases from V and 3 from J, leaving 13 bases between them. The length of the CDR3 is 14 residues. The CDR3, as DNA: TGTGCCAGCAGCATCAGGGAGGGCGACACTGAAGCTTTCTTT. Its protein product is CASSIREGDTEAFF.

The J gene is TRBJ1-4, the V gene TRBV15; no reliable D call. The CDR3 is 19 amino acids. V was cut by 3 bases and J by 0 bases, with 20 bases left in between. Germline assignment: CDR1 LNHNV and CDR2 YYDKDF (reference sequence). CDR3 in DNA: TGTGCCACCAGCAGCCCGGCCCTAGGAGCCGGTGCAACTAATGAAAAACTGTTTTTT. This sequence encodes CATSSPALGAGATNEKLFF.

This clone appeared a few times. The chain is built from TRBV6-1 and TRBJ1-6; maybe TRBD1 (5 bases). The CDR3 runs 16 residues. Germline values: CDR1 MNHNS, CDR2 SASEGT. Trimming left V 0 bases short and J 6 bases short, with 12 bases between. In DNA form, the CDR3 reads TGTGCCAGCAGTGAAGCGGGGCAGGGAACTAATTCACCCCTCCACTTT. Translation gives CASSEAGQGTNSPLHF.

DNA of the CDR3: TGTGCCAGCAGCCCCCGGACTGATTCGGGAGAGCAGTACTTC. This encodes CASSPRTDSGEQYF. This chain links TRBV7-9 with TRBJ2-7; perhaps TRBD2 as D (5 bases). The V gene lost 5 bases and the J gene lost 7 bases, with 18 bases spanning the gap. The CDR3 spans 14 residues. The V gene's germline CDR1 is SEHNR and CDR2 FQNEAQ (reference sequence).

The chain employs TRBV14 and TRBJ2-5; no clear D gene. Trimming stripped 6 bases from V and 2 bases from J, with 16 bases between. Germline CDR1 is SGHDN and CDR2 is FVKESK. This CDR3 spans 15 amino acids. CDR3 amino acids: CASSYTVGAQETQYF. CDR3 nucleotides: TGTGCCAGCAGTTATACGGTCGGTGCTCAAGAGACCCAGTACTTC. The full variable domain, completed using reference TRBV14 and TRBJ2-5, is EAGVTQFPSHSVIEKGQTVTLRCDPISGHDNLYWYRRVMGKEIKFLLHFVKESKQDESGMPNNRFLAERTGGTYSTLKVQPAELEDSGVYFCASSYTVGAQETQYFGPGTRLLVL.

The chain's CDR3 is CASSPNRDNYGYTF. In nucleotides, the CDR3 is TGTGCCAGCAGCCCAAACAGGGACAACTATGGCTACACCTTC. The chain recombines TRBV7-2 with TRBJ1-2; tentative D call: TRBD1 (6 bases). Trimming took 5 bases from V and 2 from J, leaving 12 bases between them. The CDR3 totals 14 residues. Germline CDR1 and CDR2: SGHTA and FQGNSA.

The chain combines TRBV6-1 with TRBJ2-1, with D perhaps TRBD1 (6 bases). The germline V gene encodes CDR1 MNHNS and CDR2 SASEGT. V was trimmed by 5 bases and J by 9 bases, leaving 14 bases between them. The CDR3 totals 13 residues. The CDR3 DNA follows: TGTGCCAGCAGTTGGACAGTGCTGGGTGAGCAGTTCTTC. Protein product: CASSWTVLGEQFF.

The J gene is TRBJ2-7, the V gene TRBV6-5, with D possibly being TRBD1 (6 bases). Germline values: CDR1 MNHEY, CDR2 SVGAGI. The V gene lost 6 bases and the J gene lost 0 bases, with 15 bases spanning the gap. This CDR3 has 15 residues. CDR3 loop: CASRPGTSISYEQYF. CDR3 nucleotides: TGTGCCAGCAGGCCCGGGACATCGATCTCCTACGAGCAGTACTTC.

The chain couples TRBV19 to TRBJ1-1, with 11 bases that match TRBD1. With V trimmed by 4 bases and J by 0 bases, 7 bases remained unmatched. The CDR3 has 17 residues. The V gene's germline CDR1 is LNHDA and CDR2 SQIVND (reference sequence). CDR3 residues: CASSTKDRGLLNTEAFF. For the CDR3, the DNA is TGTGCCAGTAGTACCAAGGACAGGGGGCTTTTGAACACTGAAGCTTTCTTT.

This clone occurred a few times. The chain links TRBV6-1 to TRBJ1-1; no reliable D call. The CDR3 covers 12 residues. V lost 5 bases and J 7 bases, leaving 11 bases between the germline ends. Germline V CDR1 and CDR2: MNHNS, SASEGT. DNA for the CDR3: TGTGCCAGCAGTAACGGGTTGATTGAAGCTTTCTTT. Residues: CASSNGLIEAFF.

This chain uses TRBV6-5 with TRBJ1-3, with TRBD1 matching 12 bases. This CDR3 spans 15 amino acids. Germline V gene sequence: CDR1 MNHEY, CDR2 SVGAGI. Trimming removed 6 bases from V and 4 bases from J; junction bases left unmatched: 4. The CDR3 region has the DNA TGTGCCAGCAGCCGGGACAGGGGGCCAGGAAACACCATATATTTT. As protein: CASSRDRGPGNTIYF.

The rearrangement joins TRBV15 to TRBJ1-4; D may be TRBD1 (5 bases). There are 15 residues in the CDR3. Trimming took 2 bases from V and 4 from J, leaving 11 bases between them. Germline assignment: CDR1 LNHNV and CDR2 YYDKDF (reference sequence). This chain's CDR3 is CATSRMGLFNEKLFF. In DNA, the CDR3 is TGTGCCACCAGCAGAATGGGACTATTTAATGAAAAACTGTTTTTT.

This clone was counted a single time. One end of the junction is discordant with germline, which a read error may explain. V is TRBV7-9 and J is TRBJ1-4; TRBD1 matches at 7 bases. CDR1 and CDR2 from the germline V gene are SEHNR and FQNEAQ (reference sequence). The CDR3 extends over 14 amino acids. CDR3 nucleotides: TGTTCCAGCAGCCCACAGGGGTCGGGTGAAAAACTGTTTTTT. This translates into CSSSPQGSGEKLFF.

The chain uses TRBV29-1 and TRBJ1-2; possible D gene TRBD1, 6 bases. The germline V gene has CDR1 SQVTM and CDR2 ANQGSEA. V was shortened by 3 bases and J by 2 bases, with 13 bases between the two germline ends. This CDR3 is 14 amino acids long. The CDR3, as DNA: TGCAGCGTTGATAGGCGGACAGACAACTATGGCTACACCTTC. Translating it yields CSVDRRTDNYGYTF.

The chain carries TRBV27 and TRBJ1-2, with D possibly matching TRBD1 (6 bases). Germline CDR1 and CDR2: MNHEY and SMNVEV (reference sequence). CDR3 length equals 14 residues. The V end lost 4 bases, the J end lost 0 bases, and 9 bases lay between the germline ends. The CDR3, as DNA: TGTGCCAGCAGTTCGACAGGTTCTAACTATGGCTACACCTTC. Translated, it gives CASSSTGSNYGYTF.

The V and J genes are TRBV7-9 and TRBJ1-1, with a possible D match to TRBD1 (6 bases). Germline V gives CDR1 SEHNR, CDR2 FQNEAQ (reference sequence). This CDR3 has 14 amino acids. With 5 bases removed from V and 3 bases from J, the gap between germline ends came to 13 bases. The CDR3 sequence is CASSKDREDTEAFF. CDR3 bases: TGTGCCAGCAGCAAGGACAGAGAAGACACTGAAGCTTTCTTT.

The CDR3 sequence: CASSGTGGETGELFF. Here the CDR3 DNA reads TGTGCCAGCAGTGGGACAGGGGGAGAAACCGGGGAGCTGTTTTTT. The J gene is TRBJ2-2, the V gene TRBV27, with 11 bases fitting TRBD1. The CDR3 runs 15 residues. Per germline, CDR1 MNHEY and CDR2 SMNVEV (reference sequence). After removal of 5 bases from V and 5 bases from J, the junction contained 4 bases not matched to a gene.

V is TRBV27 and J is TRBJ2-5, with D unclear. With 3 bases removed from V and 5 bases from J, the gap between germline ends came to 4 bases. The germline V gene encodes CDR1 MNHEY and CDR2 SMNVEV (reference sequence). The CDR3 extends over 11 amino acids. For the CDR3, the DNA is TGTGCCAGCAGTTTCAGGGAGACCCAGTACTTC. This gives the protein CASSFRETQYF.

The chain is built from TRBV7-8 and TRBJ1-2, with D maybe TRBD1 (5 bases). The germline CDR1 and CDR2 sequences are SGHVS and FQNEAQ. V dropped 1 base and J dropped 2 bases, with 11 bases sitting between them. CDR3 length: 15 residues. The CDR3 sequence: CASSLVQGLNYGYTF. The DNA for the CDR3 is TGTGCCAGCAGCTTAGTTCAGGGTCTAAACTATGGCTACACCTTC.

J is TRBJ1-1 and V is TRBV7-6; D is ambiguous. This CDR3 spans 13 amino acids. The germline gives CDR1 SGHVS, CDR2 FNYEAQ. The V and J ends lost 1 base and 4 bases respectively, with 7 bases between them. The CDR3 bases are TGTGCCAGCAGCTTAGGCCCTAGCACTGAAGCTTTCTTT. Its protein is CASSLGPSTEAFF. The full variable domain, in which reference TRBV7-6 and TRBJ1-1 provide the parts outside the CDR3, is GAGVSQSPRYKVTKRGQDVALRCDPISGHVSLYWYRQALGQGPEFLTYFNYEAQQDKSGLPNDRFSAERPEGSISTLTIQRTEQRDSAMYRCASSLGPSTEAFFGQGTRLTVV.